This passage covers 14 T cell receptor beta chains from one sample sequenced in a study of cytomegalovirus exposure and HLA in healthy donors. PCR employed 60 Vbeta and 13 Jbeta primers. Clones were read by immunoSEQ multiplex PCR, and TCRdb kept only the in-frame ones, dropping some. The repertoire holds some 98,000 clones, under 85% seen once, with approximately 11% in the top ten. Source material: PBMCs. The receptors come from a man aged 18 to 35 in good health and CMV-seropositive.

The gene calls are TRBV5-1 and TRBJ1-1; 7 bases agree with TRBD1. The CDR3 spans 16 residues. After removal of 4 bases from V and 1 base from J, the junction contained 10 bases not matched to a gene. CDR1 and CDR2 (germline): SGHRS, YFSETQ. CDR3 nucleotides: TGCGCCAGCAGCCTGCGTCCGGGACAGTGGAACACTGAAGCTTTCTTT. As protein: CASSLRPGQWNTEAFF. Combining the CDR3 with reference TRBV5-1 and TRBJ1-1 gives the whole variable domain KAGVTQTPRYLIKTRGQQVTLSCSPISGHRSVSWYQQTPGQGLQFLFEYFSETQRNKGNFPGRFSGRQFSNSRSEMNVSTLELGDSALYLCASSLRPGQWNTEAFFGQGTRLTVV.

V is TRBV9 and J is TRBJ1-4; possible D gene TRBD1, 6 bases. CDR3 length: 15 residues. CDR1 is SGDLS and CDR2 is YYNGEE in the germline V gene. V gave up 5 bases and J gave up 4 bases, with 15 bases separating them. The DNA for the CDR3 is TGTGCCAGCAGTACCTTGGGACACCGTAATGAAAAACTGTTTTTT. Encoded protein: CASSTLGHRNEKLFF.

The rearrangement uses TRBV13 and TRBJ1-1, with no clear D. The ends were cut back, 3 bases at V and 1 base at J, with 9 bases in the middle. Germline V gene lookup returns CDR1 PRHDT and CDR2 FYEKMQ (reference sequence). The CDR3 is made up of 14 amino acids. CDR3 residues: CASSLQATNTEAFF. CDR3 DNA: TGTGCCAGCAGCTTGCAGGCGACGAACACTGAAGCTTTCTTT.

This chain links TRBV10-1 with TRBJ2-1; D perhaps matches TRBD2 (5 bases). This CDR3 contains 13 residues. The germline gives CDR1 WNHNN, CDR2 SYGVQD (reference sequence). V was trimmed by 6 bases and J by 15 bases, leaving 21 bases between them. Here the CDR3 DNA reads TGCGCCAGCAGCGCCCCGGTTGGACTCAGGTTGTTCTTC. This gives the protein CASSAPVGLRLFF.

This sequence joins TRBV4-1 and TRBJ2-7; D is perhaps TRBD2 (7 bases). The CDR3 extends over 14 amino acids. The V gene lost 0 bases and the J gene lost 5 bases, with 11 bases spanning the gap. CDR1 and CDR2 (germline): MGHRA, YSYEKL. The CDR3 loop reads CASSQDRGGHEQYF. The CDR3 nucleotides are TGCGCCAGCAGCCAAGATAGGGGGGGCCACGAGCAGTACTTC.

The V call is TRBV7-9, the J call TRBJ2-7; D unclear. V lost 1 base, J lost 1 base, and 8 bases lay in between. The CDR3 is made up of 14 amino acids. Germline V gene lookup returns CDR1 SEHNR and CDR2 FQNEAQ (reference sequence). The CDR3, as DNA: TGTGCCAGCAGCTTAGTGTCAGGTTCCTACGAGCAGTACTTC. The encoded protein is CASSLVSGSYEQYF.

The rearrangement uses TRBV10-3 and TRBJ2-7; D possibly corresponds to TRBD2 (5 bases). This CDR3 contains 11 residues. CDR1 and CDR2 (germline): ENHRY, SYGVKD. Between the trimmed V and J ends, which lost 4 bases and 7 bases, there was a span of 8 bases. CDR3 nucleotides: TGTGCCATCAGTGCGGGGTGGGAGCAGTACTTC. It yields the protein CAISAGWEQYF.

The V call is TRBV7-8, the J call TRBJ1-1, with 7 bases fitting TRBD1. Germline-derived CDR1 and CDR2 are SGHVS and FQNEAQ. With V trimmed by 3 bases and J by 2 bases, 9 bases remained unmatched. The CDR3 totals 16 residues. The CDR3 DNA follows: TGTGCCAGCAGCTTTGCCCTCACAGGGGCAAACACTGAAGCTTTCTTT. Translated, it gives CASSFALTGANTEAFF.

This chain joins TRBV27 and TRBJ2-7, with D perhaps matching TRBD2 (5 bases). The CDR3 sequence is 13 residues long. V dropped 3 bases and J dropped 2 bases, with 8 bases sitting between them. The germline V gene encodes CDR1 MNHEY and CDR2 SMNVEV (reference sequence). The CDR3 loop reads CASSFGSTYEQYF. The DNA of the CDR3 is TGTGCCAGCAGTTTTGGGAGCACCTACGAGCAGTACTTC.

The V and J genes are TRBV9 and TRBJ1-1; D is undetermined. Deletions cut 3 bases from V and 4 bases from J, with 16 bases between. CDR1 and CDR2 (germline): SGDLS, YYNGEE. This CDR3 contains 15 residues. As DNA, the CDR3 is TGTGCCAGCAGCGCCCCGGGAAGTGTTGGCACTGAAGCTTTCTTT. This encodes CASSAPGSVGTEAFF. Complete variable domain (other parts from reference TRBV9 and TRBJ1-1): DSGVTQTPKHLITATGQRVTLRCSPRSGDLSVYWYQQSLDQGLQFLIQYYNGEERAKGNILERFSAQQFPDLHSELNLSSLELGDSALYFCASSAPGSVGTEAFFGQGTRLTVV.

This clone was found a few times. The rearrangement joins TRBV9 to TRBJ2-5; 8 bases align to TRBD2. The junction had 5 bases not matched to a gene; V was cut back by 2 bases and J by 5 bases. CDR1 is SGDLS, CDR2 YYNGEE, per germline. This CDR3 has 14 amino acids. The CDR3 is CASSVSGGWETQYF. In DNA form, the CDR3 reads TGTGCCAGCAGCGTCAGCGGGGGCTGGGAGACCCAGTACTTC.

CDR3 residues: CASSGGAQETQYF. DNA for the CDR3: TGTGCCAGCAGCGGCGGGGCCCAAGAGACCCAGTACTTC. This chain connects TRBV5-4 to TRBJ2-5; D might be TRBD2 (6 bases). Between the trimmed V and J ends, which lost 4 bases and 1 base, there was a span of 8 bases. The CDR3 covers 13 residues. Germline V gene data show CDR1 as SGHNT and CDR2 as YYREEE (reference sequence).

The chain uses TRBV5-4 and TRBJ2-7; tentatively, D is TRBD2 (5 bases). Germline CDR1 reads SGHNT; CDR2 reads YYREEE (reference sequence). V shed 0 bases and J shed 4 bases, with 8 bases lying between them. This CDR3 contains 13 residues. Here the CDR3 reads CASSLAGSYEQYF. The CDR3 DNA follows: TGTGCCAGCAGCTTGGCGGGATCTTACGAGCAGTACTTC.

In DNA form, the CDR3 reads TGTGCCAGCAGCCTAGGGGGTCGAAACACCATATATTTT. This gives the protein CASSLGGRNTIYF. The chain uses TRBV5-4 and TRBJ1-3; D may be TRBD1 (6 bases). Per germline, CDR1 SGHNT and CDR2 YYREEE (reference sequence). The CDR3 is made up of 13 amino acids. The V end was cut by 4 bases, the J end by 5 bases, with 10 bases between.